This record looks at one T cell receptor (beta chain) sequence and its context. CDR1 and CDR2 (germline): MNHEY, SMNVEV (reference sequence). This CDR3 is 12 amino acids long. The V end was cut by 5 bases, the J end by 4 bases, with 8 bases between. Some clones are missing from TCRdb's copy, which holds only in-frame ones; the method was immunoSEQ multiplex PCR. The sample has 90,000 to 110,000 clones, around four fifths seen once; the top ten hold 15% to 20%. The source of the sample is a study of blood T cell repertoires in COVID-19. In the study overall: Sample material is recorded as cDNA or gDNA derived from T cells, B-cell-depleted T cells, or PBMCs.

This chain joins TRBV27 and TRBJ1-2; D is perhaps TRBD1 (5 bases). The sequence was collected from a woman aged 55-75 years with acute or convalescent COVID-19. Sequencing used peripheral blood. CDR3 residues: CASSSGAYGYTF. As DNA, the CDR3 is TGTGCCAGCAGTAGTGGGGCCTATGGCTACACCTTC.